Listed below are T cell receptor beta chains from one sample, sequenced in a study of blood T cell repertoires in COVID-19. The protocol was immunoSEQ multiplex PCR, while the TCRdb copy is restricted to in-frame clones and leaves out a portion. The sample includes about 240,000 clones, approximately 90% seen only once; the top ten take approximately 7.5%. The sample comprised peripheral blood. These receptors were collected from a man aged 55 to 69 who had recovered from COVID-19. The CDR3 runs from the conserved cysteine through the conserved F or W. The order of the fields is D gene, J gene, clone size, V gene, CDR3 protein, CDR3 DNA. The D gene is left open where the match is weak. The size field is filled for only some rows; it gives once, few, many or a size class.

TRBD1 | TRBJ1-3 | - | TRBV5-1 | CASRPTYRGSGNTIYF | TGCGCCAGCAGACCAACTTACAGGGGCTCTGGAAACACCATATATTTT
- | TRBJ1-1 | - | TRBV7-2 | CASSLIRALNTEAFF | TGTGCCAGCAGCTTAATCAGGGCGTTGAACACTGAAGCTTTCTTT
- | TRBJ1-1 | - | TRBV11-3 | CASSLRGGTEAFF | TGTGCCAGCAGCTTACGGGGAGGCACTGAAGCTTTCTTT
TRBD1 | TRBJ1-1 | - | TRBV12-3/TRBV12-4 | CASSLRQGIAFF | TGTGCCAGCAGTTTGCGACAGGGTATCGCTTTCTTT
- | TRBJ2-5 | - | TRBV5-1 | CASSSQHQETQYF | TGCGCCAGCAGCTCACAGCACCAAGAGACCCAGTACTTC
- | TRBJ2-7 | - | TRBV7-5 | CARSSNGTGISYEQYF | TGTGCCAGAAGCTCCAACGGGACAGGGATCTCCTACGAGCAGTACTTC
TRBD2 | TRBJ2-2 | - | TRBV6-1 | CASSEVLAGTGELFF | TGTGCCAGCAGTGAAGTGTTAGCGGGGACCGGGGAGCTGTTTTTT
TRBD1 | TRBJ1-5 | - | TRBV28 | CALGTGSKPQHF | TGTGCCCTCGGGACAGGGAGTAAGCCCCAGCATTTT
TRBD1 | TRBJ2-7 | - | TRBV6-5 | CASSLGQFYEQYF | TGTGCCAGCAGTCTGGGACAGTTCTACGAGCAGTACTTC
TRBD1 | TRBJ2-2 | - | TRBV7-8 | CASSPRDRGPGELFF | TGTGCCAGCAGCCCCCGGGACAGGGGACCCGGGGAGCTGTTTTTT
- | TRBJ2-3 | - | TRBV18 | CASSPITGDTQYF | TGTGCCAGCTCACCAATTACAGGAGATACGCAGTATTTT
- | TRBJ1-1 | few | TRBV27 | CASQRDRGNTEAFF | TGTGCCAGTCAAAGGGATCGGGGGAACACTGAAGCTTTCTTT
TRBD1 | TRBJ2-7 | - | TRBV6-6 | CASSPLDRPYEQYF | TGTGCCAGCAGTCCCCTGGACAGGCCCTACGAGCAGTACTTC
- | TRBJ2-5 | few | TRBV5-1 | CASSLGGSQETQYF | TGCGCCAGCAGCTTGGGCGGCAGCCAAGAGACCCAGTACTTC
- | TRBJ1-1 | - | TRBV30 | CAWSDDQGSWGAFF | TGTGCCTGGAGTGATGACCAAGGGAGTTGGGGAGCTTTCTTT
- | TRBJ2-5 | - | TRBV18 | CASSPTGQETQYF | TGTGCCAGCTCACCAACGGGCCAAGAGACCCAGTACTTC
- | TRBJ2-2 | - | TRBV7-2 | CASSLESGGELFF | TGTGCCAGCAGCTTAGAGTCAGGCGGGGAGCTGTTTTTT
- | TRBJ2-7 | - | TRBV6-5 | CASSYSTSGFPSF | TGTGCCAGCAGTTACTCGACGTCGGGGTTCCCTTCCTTC
- | TRBJ1-5 | - | TRBV20-1 | CSASRLASLHF | TGCAGTGCTAGTCGCCTGGCCTCGTTGCATTTT
- | TRBJ1-1 | - | TRBV5-1 | CASSLEKGGAEAFF | TGCGCCAGCAGCTTGGAAAAAGGGGGTGCTGAAGCTTTCTTT
- | TRBJ2-2 | - | TRBV24-1 | CATSDRWGQNTGELFF | TGTGCCACCAGTGACCGGTGGGGACAGAACACCGGGGAGCTGTTTTTT
TRBD2 | TRBJ2-1 | - | TRBV28 | CASLTPSGGYNEQFF | TGTGCCAGCCTTACTCCTAGCGGGGGGTACAATGAGCAGTTCTTC
- | TRBJ1-1 | once | TRBV25-1 | CASRGLLNTEAFF | TGTGCCAGCCGGGGACTGCTGAACACTGAAGCTTTCTTT
TRBD1 | TRBJ1-1 | - | TRBV18 | CASLGQGTIRNTEAFF | TGTGCCAGCTTAGGACAGGGGACAATCCGGAACACTGAAGCTTTCTTT
- | TRBJ1-5 | - | TRBV5-5 | CASSPGGGQPQHF | TGTGCCAGCAGCCCCGGAGGTGGGCAGCCCCAGCATTTT
TRBD1 | TRBJ1-2 | - | TRBV18 | CASSPTSDRRRGYTF | TGTGCCAGCTCACCAACGTCGGACAGGCGGAGGGGCTACACCTTC
TRBD2 | TRBJ2-7 | - | TRBV5-1 | CASSGGLAVISYEQYF | TGCGCCAGCAGCGGGGGACTAGCGGTTATCTCCTACGAGCAGTACTTC
- | TRBJ1-6 | - | TRBV5-6 | CASSLSPDSPLHF | TGTGCCAGCAGCTTGAGTCCGGATTCACCCCTCCACTTT
- | TRBJ2-1 | - | TRBV30 | CAWTPGLTLYNEQFF | TGTGCCTGGACCCCTGGACTCACGCTCTACAATGAGCAGTTCTTC
- | TRBJ1-4 | - | TRBV5-4 | CASSTYRVANEKLFF | TGTGCCAGCAGCACATACAGGGTAGCTAATGAAAAACTGTTTTTT
TRBD2 | TRBJ2-1 | - | TRBV6-5 | CASDASGSSYNEQFF | TGTGCCAGTGACGCTAGCGGGTCTTCCTACAATGAGCAGTTCTTC
TRBD2 | TRBJ2-2 | - | TRBV4-2 | CASSAHSGLAGGKAGELFF | TGTGCCAGCAGCGCACACTCTGGACTAGCGGGGGGTAAGGCCGGGGAGCTGTTTTTT
- | TRBJ1-1 | - | TRBV6-6 | CASSLVTAMNTEAFF | TGTGCCAGCAGCCTCGTGACAGCCATGAACACTGAAGCTTTCTTT
- | TRBJ1-5 | - | TRBV19 | CASSIEGAGDLYSNQPQHF | TGTGCCAGTAGTATAGAAGGGGCAGGGGATCTCTATAGCAATCAGCCCCAGCATTTT
TRBD1 | TRBJ1-1 | - | TRBV19 | CASSPHYRTGGEGEAFF | TGTGCCAGTAGCCCTCACTACCGGACAGGGGGAGAGGGTGAAGCTTTCTTT
- | TRBJ1-1 | once | TRBV18 | CASSRLEGRGTEAFF | TGTGCCAGCTCACGTTTGGAAGGGAGGGGGACTGAAGCTTTCTTT
TRBD1 | TRBJ2-1 | - | TRBV10-3 | CATQQPGQGTNEQFF | TGTGCCACCCAACAACCGGGACAGGGGACCAATGAGCAGTTCTTC
- | TRBJ2-7 | few | TRBV6-2/TRBV6-3 | CASSHFRGYEQYF | TGTGCCAGCAGCCACTTTAGGGGCTACGAGCAGTACTTC
- | TRBJ1-5 | - | TRBV4-1 | CASSQGRFSNQPQHF | TGCGCCAGCAGCCAGGGCAGGTTCAGCAATCAGCCCCAGCATTTT
TRBD2 | TRBJ2-1 | - | TRBV19 | CASTETSGSYNEQFF | TGTGCCAGTACGGAGACTAGCGGGTCCTACAATGAGCAGTTCTTC
- | TRBJ1-6 | - | TRBV19 | CASSINRLSSYNSPLHF | TGTGCCAGTAGTATCAACCGACTCAGCTCCTATAATTCACCCCTCCACTTT
TRBD1 | TRBJ1-2 | - | TRBV30 | CAWSRDRGSNYGYTF | TGTGCCTGGAGTAGAGACAGGGGGAGTAACTATGGCTACACCTTC
- | TRBJ2-5 | - | TRBV11-2 | CATSRGETQYF | TGTGCCACCTCCCGAGGGGAGACCCAGTACTTC